The clone carrying this T cell receptor beta chain was seen once. Its specificity is unknown. The V gene's germline CDR1 is SGDLS and CDR2 YYNGEE. Between the trimmed V and J ends, which lost 0 bases and 0 bases, there was a span of 14 bases. This CDR3 region has 17 residues. The record originates from a study of cytotoxic CD8 clonotypes in ibrutinib-treated CLL. Study-wide context: After median about 71 months, approximately 15 stayed in remission, around twelve progressed; responses approximately 24 partial, 2 complete.

Notes on the study in general: Circulating CD8+ T-cell counts were tracked by baseline clonality, which exceeded that of age-matched healthy donors. Clonality increased at ibrutinib response, then returned toward baseline at progression.

Repertoires were generated with immunoSEQ multiplex PCR, while TCRdb's copy carries only in-frame clones and drops some. The top ten hold approximately 7.7% of the sample, which has 42,000 or so clones, about 70% seen once. This receptor was identified in a human donor with chronic lymphocytic leukemia. The specimen comprised PBMCs, sampled at disease progression, from a patient treated with ibrutinib. V and J are TRBV9 and TRBJ2-3; D is perhaps TRBD1 (6 bases). CDR3 coding DNA: TGTGCCAGCAGCGTAGGGGTAGGACAGATCAGCACAGATACGCAGTATTTT. Its protein is CASSVGVGQISTDTQYF.